A single sample is the source of the 28 T cell receptor beta chains below, sequenced in a study of blood T cell repertoires in COVID-19. Using immunoSEQ multiplex PCR, the repertoire was profiled, and TCRdb retains in-frame clones only, with some absent. The sample lists 150,000 or so clones, about 90% occurring once. The material sequenced was peripheral blood. The source is a man aged 30 to 39 with COVID-19, enrolled during active disease.

The chain uses TRBV2 and TRBJ1-4; 11 nucleotides match TRBD1. CDR1 is SNHLY and CDR2 is FYNNEI in the germline V gene. J gave up 8 bases and V 2 bases, and 4 bases lay outside the gene matches. This CDR3 comprises 15 residues. This CDR3 is CASSERGQGAEKLFF. Written as DNA, the CDR3 is TGTGCCAGCAGTGAACGCGGACAGGGGGCGGAAAAACTGTTTTTT.

The V gene is TRBV18, the J gene TRBJ2-5; D is perhaps TRBD1 (5 bases). V was shortened by 3 bases and J by 3 bases, with 14 bases between the two germline ends. Germline CDR1 is KGHSH and CDR2 is LQKENI. CDR3 size: 15 residues. CDR3 sequence (DNA): TGTGCCAGCTCACCGGTAGCAGGGATGAAAGAGACCCAGTACTTC. Translation gives CASSPVAGMKETQYF.

The chain recombines TRBV28 with TRBJ1-4; 9 bases match TRBD1. The germline V gene encodes CDR1 MDHEN and CDR2 SYDVKM. V was clipped by 2 bases and J by 5 bases; unmatched bases: 3. The CDR3 contains 15 residues. CDR3 coding DNA: TGTGCCAGCAGTTTAACCGGGACAGGGAATGAAAAACTGTTTTTT. It is translated as CASSLTGTGNEKLFF. The full variable domain, in which reference TRBV28 and TRBJ1-4 provide the parts outside the CDR3, is DVKVTQSSRYLVKRTGEKVFLECVQDMDHENMFWYRQDPGLGLRLIYFSYDVKMKEKGDIPEGYSVSREKKERFSLILESASTNQTSMYLCASSLTGTGNEKLFFGSGTQLSVL.

J is TRBJ2-5 and V is TRBV15, with 14 bases aligning to TRBD2. This CDR3 is 19 amino acids long. V gave up 0 bases and J gave up 6 bases; unmatched junction bases: 12. CDR1 and CDR2 (germline): LNHNV, YYDKDF (reference sequence). The chain's CDR3 is CATSRELMGLAGVGQTQYF. In nucleotides, the CDR3 is TGTGCCACCAGCAGAGAATTGATGGGACTAGCGGGGGTCGGACAGACCCAGTACTTC.

The chain combines TRBV18 with TRBJ1-1; 7 positions match TRBD1. The CDR3 is 14 amino acids. Germline CDR1 reads KGHSH; CDR2 reads LQKENI. V gave up 4 bases and J gave up 5 bases; unmatched junction bases: 7. CDR3: CASSRQGLETEAFF. The CDR3 DNA reads as TGTGCCAGCTCACGACAGGGTTTGGAGACTGAAGCTTTCTTT.

The chain employs TRBV2 and TRBJ1-5; 10 nucleotides line up with TRBD1. Trimming cost V 6 bases and J 5 bases; bases outside gene matches: 1. Looked up from germline, CDR1 is SNHLY and CDR2 is FYNNEI. This CDR3 has 13 residues. For the CDR3, the DNA is TGTGCCAGCAGAGGACAGGGGGATCAGCCCCAGCATTTT. Protein product: CASRGQGDQPQHF. The complete variable domain, with remaining parts taken from reference TRBV2 and TRBJ1-5, reads EPEVTQTPSHQVTQMGQEVILRCVPISNHLYFYWYRQILGQKVEFLVSFYNNEISEKSEIFDDQFSVERPDGSNFTLKIRSTKLEDSAMYFCASRGQGDQPQHFGDGTRLSIL.

V is TRBV5-1 and J is TRBJ1-5; weak D call: TRBD1 (6 bases). The ends were cut back, 0 bases at V and 4 bases at J, with 8 bases in the middle. The germline V gene has CDR1 SGHRS and CDR2 YFSETQ. The CDR3 is made up of 14 amino acids. The CDR3 bases are TGCGCCAGCAGCTTGGAACAGGGAAATCAGCCCCAGCATTTT. Its protein product is CASSLEQGNQPQHF.

This clone was seen a single time. The chain uses TRBV5-8 and TRBJ1-1; a weak D match, TRBD1 (6 bases). Deletions cut 7 bases from V and 0 bases from J, with 13 bases between. This CDR3 region has 14 residues. The V gene's germline CDR1 is SGHTS and CDR2 YDEGEE. The CDR3 here is CASRQAGVNTEAFF. The CDR3, as DNA: TGTGCCAGCCGACAGGCCGGGGTGAACACTGAAGCTTTCTTT. Full variable domain (rest looked up from reference TRBV5-8 and TRBJ1-1): EAGVTQSPTHLIKTRGQQATLRCSPISGHTSVYWYQQALGLGLQFLLWYDEGEERNRGNFPPRFSGRQFPNYSSELNVNALELEDSALYLCASRQAGVNTEAFFGQGTRLTVV.

The gene calls are TRBV7-2 and TRBJ1-2, with 8 nucleotides matching TRBD1. V was pared by 5 bases and J by 8 bases, with 10 bases of the junction left unmatched. CDR3 size: 14 residues. Looked up from germline, CDR1 is SGHTA and CDR2 is FQGNSA. The chain's CDR3 is CASSVGQGWEGYTF. Written as DNA, the CDR3 is TGTGCCAGCAGCGTAGGACAGGGCTGGGAGGGCTACACCTTC.

The chain uses TRBV29-1 and TRBJ1-2, with a possible D match to TRBD1 (5 bases). Between the trimmed V and J ends, which lost 0 bases and 6 bases, there was a span of 14 bases. The CDR3 sequence is 14 residues long. The germline V gene encodes CDR1 SQVTM and CDR2 ANQGSEA. The CDR3 loop is CSVEEWGERHGYTF. The DNA for the CDR3 is TGCAGCGTTGAAGAGTGGGGGGAAAGGCATGGCTACACCTTC.

V usage is TRBV12-3 or TRBV12-4 and J usage is TRBJ1-2; D gene ambiguous. V lost 3 bases and J 3 bases, leaving 8 bases between the germline ends. CDR3 length: 13 amino acids. CDR3 bases: TGTGCCAGCAGTTTCTCCCCGGACTATGGCTACACCTTC. Amino acids: CASSFSPDYGYTF.

This clone appeared a single time. The chain uses TRBV6-5 and TRBJ1-2; possibly TRBD1 for D (6 bases). Germline V gives CDR1 MNHEY, CDR2 SVGAGI. Trimming stripped 0 bases from V and 8 bases from J, with 19 bases between. The CDR3 extends over 16 amino acids. This chain's CDR3 is CASSYSSRGSLRGYTF. The CDR3 nucleotides are TGTGCCAGCAGTTACTCGTCCAGGGGATCCCTTCGGGGCTACACCTTC.

This chain connects TRBV6-5 to TRBJ1-5, with 7 bases fitting TRBD1. The J segment lost 0 bases and the V segment lost 4 bases, leaving 6 bases of the junction unmatched. There are 16 residues in the CDR3. The V gene's germline CDR1 is MNHEY and CDR2 SVGAGI. In DNA, the CDR3 is TGTGCCAGCAGTTTGACAGGGTATAATAGCAATCAGCCCCAGCATTTT. As protein: CASSLTGYNSNQPQHF.

The chain recombines TRBV6-1 with TRBJ1-5; TRBD1 is a possible D gene (5 bases). This CDR3 comprises 14 residues. Germline-derived CDR1 and CDR2 are MNHNS and SASEGT. The germline V and J ends were trimmed by 3 bases and 1 base, with 7 bases remaining between them. CDR3 sequence: CASSDDSSNQPQHF. The CDR3 DNA is TGTGCCAGCAGTGATGACAGCAGCAATCAGCCCCAGCATTTT.

This sequence joins TRBV5-6 and TRBJ2-7, with 7 bases fitting TRBD2. J lost 2 bases, V lost 0 bases, and 11 bases had no gene match. The CDR3 length is 17 residues. Looked up from germline, CDR1 is SGHDT and CDR2 is YYEEEE. Here the CDR3 reads CASSLVVRGVTAYEQYF. DNA for the CDR3: TGTGCCAGCAGCTTGGTTGTTCGGGGGGTAACAGCCTACGAGCAGTACTTC.

The chain joins TRBV7-2 to TRBJ2-7; TRBD2 agrees at 8 bases. This CDR3 comprises 13 residues. Trimming cost V 4 bases and J 3 bases; bases outside gene matches: 2. Germline CDR1 is SGHTA and CDR2 is FQGNSA. DNA of the CDR3: TGTGCCAGCAGCTCTAGCGGGCGCTACGAGCAGTACTTC. Protein product: CASSSSGRYEQYF.

The chain joins TRBV5-6 to TRBJ2-2, with TRBD1 as a possible D gene (6 bases). The CDR3 sequence is 15 residues long. The V and J ends lost 3 bases and 4 bases respectively, with 13 bases between them. Germline V lookup: CDR1 SGHDT, CDR2 YYEEEE. As DNA, the CDR3 is TGTGCCAGCAGCTCCCCTTTGGGGGCCACCGGGGAGCTGTTTTTT. The encoded protein is CASSSPLGATGELFF.

The V gene is TRBV11-3, the J gene TRBJ1-3; 8 bases are shared with TRBD1. Germline V gives CDR1 SGHNT, CDR2 YENEEA. This CDR3 has 16 amino acids. J lost 1 base, V lost 3 bases, and 5 bases had no gene match. CDR3 sequence reads: CASSLGTGTSGNTIYF. DNA for the CDR3: TGTGCCAGCAGCTTGGGGACAGGTACTTCTGGAAACACCATATATTTT.

The rearrangement uses TRBV5-5 and TRBJ1-6; 8 bases map to TRBD1. The CDR3 totals 15 residues. Germline CDR1 SGHKS, CDR2 YYEKEE (reference sequence). Germline trimming cut 6 bases from V and 7 bases from J; bases unmatched to any gene: 9. The CDR3 DNA sequence: TGTGCCAGCAACCCGACAGGGGACAGGAATTCACCCCTCCACTTT. Residues: CASNPTGDRNSPLHF.

This clone was detected only once. The chain carries TRBV12-3 or TRBV12-4 and TRBJ2-1; tentative D call: TRBD1 (6 bases). Trimming stripped 8 bases from V and 12 bases from J, with 14 bases between. This CDR3 comprises 11 residues. The CDR3 loop reads CASRQEVLQFF. As DNA, the CDR3 is TGTGCCAGCCGACAGGAGGTATTGCAGTTCTTC.

J is TRBJ2-7 and V is TRBV2, with 12 positions matching TRBD1. With 7 bases clipped from V and 6 bases from J, the junction kept 7 bases outside the gene matches. The CDR3 extends over 14 amino acids. CDR1 and CDR2 from the germline V gene are SNHLY and FYNNEI. The CDR3 DNA sequence: TGTGCCAGCAAGACCGGGACAGGGGGCGCCGAGCAGTACTTC. This gives the protein CASKTGTGGAEQYF.

The chain is built from TRBV5-8 and TRBJ1-2, with D perhaps TRBD1 (5 bases). The CDR3 length is 16 residues. Germline lookup yields CDR1 SGHTS and CDR2 YDEGEE. Deletions cut 2 bases from V and 2 bases from J, with 16 bases between. CDR3: CASSFTRGSINYGYTF. In DNA form, the CDR3 reads TGTGCCAGCAGCTTTACGCGGGGCAGTATCAACTATGGCTACACCTTC.

V is TRBV6-2 or TRBV6-3 and J is TRBJ1-5, with D perhaps TRBD1 (6 bases). Germline CDR1 MNHEY, CDR2 SVGEGT. The CDR3 contains 15 residues. Trimming stripped 1 base from V and 0 bases from J, with 7 bases between. DNA of the CDR3: TGTGCCAGCAGTTACTGGACAGCTAGCAATCAGCCCCAGCATTTT. This translates into CASSYWTASNQPQHF.

The chain combines TRBV7-2 with TRBJ2-3; 8 positions agree with TRBD2. From germline, CDR1 is SGHTA and CDR2 FQGNSA. This CDR3 is 16 amino acids long. The V and J ends lost 4 bases and 2 bases, in that order; junction bases with no gene match: 8. Written as DNA, the CDR3 is TGTGCCAGCAGCTCCCGGGTAGCGGGGCTCACAGATACGCAGTATTTT. Translating it yields CASSSRVAGLTDTQYF.

Details on this clone: At one end the junction does not follow the germline gene, possibly because of a read error. This chain joins TRBV11-2 and TRBJ2-7; 7 bases fit TRBD1. Germline lookup yields CDR1 SGHAT and CDR2 FQNNGV. The length of the CDR3 is 13 residues. The CDR3 protein is CASSLETGTLSHF. The CDR3 DNA follows: TGTGCCAGCAGCCTGGAGACAGGGACCCTCTCACACTTC.

This clone was seen more than once but under ten times. The chain has TRBV2 and TRBJ2-1, with TRBD2 matching over 11 bases. CDR1 is SNHLY and CDR2 is FYNNEI in the germline V gene. V lost 6 bases and J lost 10; bases outside the gene matches: 2. CDR3 length: 12 residues. CDR3 DNA sequence: TGTGCCAGCAGGGGGACTAGCGGCGAGCAGTTCTTC. As protein: CASRGTSGEQFF.

V gene TRBV30 combines with J gene TRBJ1-5, with D tentatively TRBD1 (5 bases). This CDR3 comprises 13 residues. Trimming took off 0 bases at V and 3 bases at J, with 6 bases between the two ends. The V gene's germline CDR1 is GTSNPN and CDR2 SVGIG (reference sequence). The CDR3 region is CAWSVQDNQPQHF. The CDR3, as DNA: TGTGCCTGGAGTGTACAGGACAATCAGCCCCAGCATTTT. The whole variable domain, remainder taken from reference TRBV30 and TRBJ1-5, is SQTIHQWPATLVQPVGSPLSLECTVEGTSNPNLYWYRQAAGRGLQLLFYSVGIGQISSEVPQNLSASRPQDRQFILSSKKLLLSDSGFYLCAWSVQDNQPQHFGDGTRLSIL.

This clone was recorded once. CDR3 in DNA: TGTGCCACCAGTGATTTGCGGGACAGGGCCTACGAGCAGTACTTC. Residues: CATSDLRDRAYEQYF. The chain combines TRBV24-1 with TRBJ2-7, with TRBD1 matching 9 bases. Germline CDR1 and CDR2: KGHDR and SFDVKD. The CDR3 has 15 residues. With V trimmed by 0 bases and J by 2 bases, 1 base remained unmatched.